This T cell receptor (beta chain) stems from a study of cytomegalovirus exposure and HLA in healthy donors. Researchers ran the PCR with 60 Vbeta and 13 Jbeta primers. Using immunoSEQ multiplex PCR, the repertoire was profiled, and TCRdb retains in-frame clones only, with some absent. The table has under 150,000 clones, more than 70% seen once. Material: PBMCs. This TCR was recovered from a man between 45 and 60 years old in good health and CMV-seropositive.

The CDR3, as DNA: TGTGCCAGCAGCTTCGGGTACTCTGGGGCCAACGTCCTGACTTTC. It specifies CASSFGYSGANVLTF. The V gene is TRBV11-3, the J gene TRBJ2-6; D not resolved. The CDR3 extends over 15 amino acids. Germline V CDR1 and CDR2: SGHNT, YENEEA. V lost 3 bases and J lost 0, with 6 bases in between.